One T cell receptor beta chain is described in this entry. This clonotype showed up just a few times. The antigen it recognizes is unknown. The sample holds no much larger clone one base away, and base qualities are not on file. Ficoll-Paque density gradient centrifugation was used to isolate PBMCs. This sample was sequenced with an Illumina NovaSeq 6000. TCRalpha and TCRbeta cDNA libraries were built by 5'RACE with constant-segment primers, adding sample barcodes and unique molecular identifiers. RNA was extracted from every sample with Trizol reagent. Library amplification was performed in two PCR steps, and a second sample barcode and Illumina TruSeq adapters were introduced in the second step. Sequencing of libraries was performed on an Illumina NovaSeq with 2 x 150 bp paired-end reads. The paper's processing steps were these. Demultiplexing of reads and collapsing into UMI-guided consensus sequences were performed with migec v1.2.7. Using mixcr v2.1.11, UMI consensuses were aligned to TRA and TRB V and J templates and then assembled into clonotypes. Clonotypes were classified as expanded or contracted when called significant by both edgeR and NoisET, with noise models trained on biological replicates. For edgeR calls, the cutoffs were a false discovery rate-adjusted p below 0.01 and a log2 fold-change threshold of 1. As an exploratory analysis of dynamics, max-normalized trajectories of the 1000 most abundant clonotypes were examined by PCA with hierarchical clustering. Separately sequenced CD4+ and CD8+ repertoires were used to assign a CD4 or CD8 phenotype to each responding clone. TCRdb handled the public reads itself, with Q25 trimming in fastp and clone calling in MiXCR, and kept productive beta chains. Under each unique CDR3 protein, matching rows form one entry showing the most common genes and DNA. TCRdb, rather than the study authors, made the V and J calls. This sample is represented by about 210,000 distinct CDR3 sequences; roughly a tenth of them were singletons. 3% of the sample lies in the top ten.

The sample belongs to a study of T-cell memory formation after mild COVID-19 (dated by TCRdb to the early 2020s). In terms of the full investigation: TCR sequence clusters from the two donors were largely donor specific. In two donors, T-cell clones that expanded and contracted after mild COVID-19 were followed by sequencing TCRalpha and TCRbeta repertoires longitudinally. The cohort comprised two young, previously healthy adult volunteers, one female and one male.

Findings and caveats that apply to the study as a whole: Some responding clones were detected in pre-infection memory, suggesting pre-existing cross-reactive memory T cells joined the SARS-CoV-2 response. Contracting CD4+ clones were located mainly in the CM and EM memory subsets, whereas CD8+ clones were found to be enriched in EMRA. Clones that contracted from day 15 to 85 showed balanced CD4/CD8 phenotypes, whereas a second wave of clones that expanded from day 15 to 37 leaned towards CD4+. SARS-CoV-2 specificity was not confirmed for the second-wave clones peaking on day 37. The study included only a couple of mild cases, and larger cohorts that include severe cases with pre-infection samples were judged to be necessary.

CDR3 length: 13 amino acids, cysteine to phenylalanine. The retained sequence is limited to the CDR3, 39 bases, with the frame set at the first base. CDR1 and CDR2, per the germline V gene (reference sequence), are SEHNR and FQNEAQ. A distance of 12 bases separates the germline ends of V and J, which lose 5 bases and 5 bases respectively. The source material was PBMCs or a T cell subset sorted from them (not recorded which). The V and J segments used are TRBV7-9 and TRBJ1-2; perhaps TRBD1 is the D gene, with 5 bases matching. The TCR was taken from a man aged 18 to 30 who had mild COVID-19 (a few samples of this study predate the infection). The sample titles of this study are shuffled in the database, so cell type and time point are left out; the donor was told from shared clones. The bases are TGTGCCAGCAGCATGACAGCGTTATATGGCTACACCTTC. This translates into CASSMTALYGYTF.